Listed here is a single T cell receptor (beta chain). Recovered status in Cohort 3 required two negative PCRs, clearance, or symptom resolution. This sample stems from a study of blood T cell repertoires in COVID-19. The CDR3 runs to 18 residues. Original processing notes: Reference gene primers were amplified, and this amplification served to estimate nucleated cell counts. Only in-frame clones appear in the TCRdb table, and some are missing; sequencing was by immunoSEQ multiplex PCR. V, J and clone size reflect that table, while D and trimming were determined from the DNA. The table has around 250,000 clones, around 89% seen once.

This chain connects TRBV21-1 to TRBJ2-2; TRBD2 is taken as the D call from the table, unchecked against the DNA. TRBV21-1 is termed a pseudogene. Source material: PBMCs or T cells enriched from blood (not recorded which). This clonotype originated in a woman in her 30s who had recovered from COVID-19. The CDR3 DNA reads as TGTGCCAGCAGTCCCACAAACGTCCGGGACTTATACACCGGGGAGCTGTTTTTT. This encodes CASSPTNVRDLYTGELFF.